This TCR beta chain was documented in a study of cytomegalovirus exposure and HLA in healthy donors. The PCR contained 60 Vbeta and 13 Jbeta primers. TCRdb keeps only in-frame clones here, not all; method: immunoSEQ multiplex PCR. The sample yields some 150,000 clones, over 65% seen once. This CDR3 has 15 amino acids. Per the germline V gene, CDR1 is ENHRY and CDR2 is SYGVKD. J lost 3 bases, V lost 2 bases, and 4 bases had no gene match. Sequencing used PBMCs. The clonotype was recovered from a female donor in good health and CMV-seropositive. This chain links TRBV10-3 with TRBJ1-5; 7 bases align to TRBD1. CDR3 amino acids: CAISEGGQLNQPQHF. In DNA form, the CDR3 reads TGTGCCATCAGTGAGGGGGGACAGCTCAATCAGCCCCAGCATTTT.